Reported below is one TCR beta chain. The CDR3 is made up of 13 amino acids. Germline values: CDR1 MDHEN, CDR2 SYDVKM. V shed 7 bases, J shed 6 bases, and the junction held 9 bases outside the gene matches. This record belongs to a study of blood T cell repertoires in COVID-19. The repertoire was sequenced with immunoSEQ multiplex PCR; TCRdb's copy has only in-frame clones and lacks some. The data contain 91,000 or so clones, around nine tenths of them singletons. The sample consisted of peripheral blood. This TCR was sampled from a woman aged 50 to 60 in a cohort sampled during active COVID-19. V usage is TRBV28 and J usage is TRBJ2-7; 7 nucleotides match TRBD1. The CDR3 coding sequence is TGTGCCAGCACCGCCGACTCAGGGGGCGAGCAGTACTTC. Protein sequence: CASTADSGGEQYF. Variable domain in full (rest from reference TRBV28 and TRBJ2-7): DVKVTQSSRYLVKRTGEKVFLECVQDMDHENMFWYRQDPGLGLRLIYFSYDVKMKEKGDIPEGYSVSREKKERFSLILESASTNQTSMYLCASTADSGGEQYFGPGTRLTVT.